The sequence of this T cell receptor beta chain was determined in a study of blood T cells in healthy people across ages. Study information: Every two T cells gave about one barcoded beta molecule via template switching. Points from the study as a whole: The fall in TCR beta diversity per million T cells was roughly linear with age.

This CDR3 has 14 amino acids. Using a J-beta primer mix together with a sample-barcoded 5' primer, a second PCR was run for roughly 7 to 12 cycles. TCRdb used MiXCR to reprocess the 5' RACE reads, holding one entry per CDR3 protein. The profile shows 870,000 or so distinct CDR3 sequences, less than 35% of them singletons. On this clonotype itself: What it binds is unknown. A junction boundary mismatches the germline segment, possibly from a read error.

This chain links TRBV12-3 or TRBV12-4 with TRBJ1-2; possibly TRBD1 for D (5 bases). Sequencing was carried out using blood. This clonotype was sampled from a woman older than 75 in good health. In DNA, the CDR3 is TGTGCCGGCAGTCTCCGGGACTCTAACTATGGCTACACCTTC. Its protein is CAGSLRDSNYGYTF.